This TCR beta chain was obtained from a study of blood T cells in healthy people across ages. Primed by a sample-barcoded 5' primer and a J-beta primer mix, a second PCR proceeded for roughly 6 to 12 cycles. TCRdb re-derived calls from the 5' RACE reads in MiXCR, one entry per CDR3 protein. The sample comprises some 750,000 distinct CDR3 sequences, about 20% of which are singletons, and under 25% rests with the top ten. This clonotype occurred a few times. Trimming removed 3 bases at V and 11 bases at J, with 12 bases between. The CDR3 totals 12 residues. Germline CDR1 SGHDN, CDR2 FVKESK. Each donor had ten milliliters of peripheral blood drawn.

The TCR sequence derives from a man in his sixties or seventies in good health. Sequencing input: blood. The chain uses TRBV14 and TRBJ2-3, with D unclear. The CDR3 spells CASSQARYQQYF. CDR3 in DNA: TGTGCCAGCAGCCAGGCCAGATACCAGCAGTATTTT.